This T cell receptor beta chain is from a study of T cell responses to AZD1222 COVID-19 vaccine. General observations from the study: Spike regions recognized by vaccine-associated CD4 TCRs spanned the protein, led by 160-218 and 743-854.

V gave up 6 bases and J gave up 6 bases; unmatched junction bases: 8. Looked up from germline, CDR1 is MNHEY and CDR2 is SVGAGI. CDR3 length: 15 residues. About this clone: The antigen is not known.

This table comes from immunoSEQ multiplex PCR, and its TCRdb copy is limited to in-frame clones, with some not included. The sample holds 95,000 to 100,000 clones, approximately 92% seen once. Sequencing was performed on peripheral blood, taken on day 0 of AZD1222 vaccination. This chain joins TRBV6-5 and TRBJ1-4; TRBD1 matches 9 bases. The receptor was derived from an adult in good health. The CDR3 bases are TGTGCCAGCAGCGGACCGGGACAGGGTTATGAAAAACTGTTTTTT. Its translation is CASSGPGQGYEKLFF.